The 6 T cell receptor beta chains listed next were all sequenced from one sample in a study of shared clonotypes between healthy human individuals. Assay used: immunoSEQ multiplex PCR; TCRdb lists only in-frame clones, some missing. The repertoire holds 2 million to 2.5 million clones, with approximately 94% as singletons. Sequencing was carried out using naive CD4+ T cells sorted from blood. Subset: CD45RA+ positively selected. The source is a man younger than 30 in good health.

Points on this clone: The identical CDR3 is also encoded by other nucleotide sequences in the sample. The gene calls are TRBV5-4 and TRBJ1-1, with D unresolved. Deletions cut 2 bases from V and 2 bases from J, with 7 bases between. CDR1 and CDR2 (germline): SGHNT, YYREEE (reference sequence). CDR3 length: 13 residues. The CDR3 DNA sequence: TGTGCCAGCAGCTTTGGTCGAAACACTGAAGCTTTCTTT. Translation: CASSFGRNTEAFF. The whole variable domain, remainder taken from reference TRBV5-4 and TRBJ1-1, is ETGVTQSPTHLIKTRGQQVTLRCSSQSGHNTVSWYQQALGQGPQFIFQYYREEENGRGNFPPRFSGLQFPNYSSELNVNALELDDSALYLCASSFGRNTEAFFGQGTRLTVV.

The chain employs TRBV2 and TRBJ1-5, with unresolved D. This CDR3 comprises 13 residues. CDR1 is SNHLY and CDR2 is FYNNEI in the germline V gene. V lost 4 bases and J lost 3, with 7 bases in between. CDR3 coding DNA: TGTGCCAGCAGTGTGCAGATCAATCAGCCCCAGCATTTT. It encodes CASSVQINQPQHF.

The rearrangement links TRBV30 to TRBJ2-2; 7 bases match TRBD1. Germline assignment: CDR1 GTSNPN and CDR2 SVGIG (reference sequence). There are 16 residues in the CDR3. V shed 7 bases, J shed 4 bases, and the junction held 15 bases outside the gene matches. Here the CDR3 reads CASTTGSGMITGELFF. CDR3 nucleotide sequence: TGTGCCTCGACGACAGGGTCAGGGATGATCACCGGGGAGCTGTTTTTT.

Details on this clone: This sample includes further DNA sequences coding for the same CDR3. The CDR3 is CASSVGGGKETQYF. DNA of the CDR3: TGTGCCAGCAGCGTAGGGGGCGGTAAGGAGACCCAGTACTTC. This chain uses TRBV9 with TRBJ2-5, with TRBD1 as a possible D gene (5 bases). Germline loops: CDR1 SGDLS, CDR2 YYNGEE. This CDR3 is built from 14 residues. Trimming took 0 bases from V and 5 from J, leaving 11 bases between them.

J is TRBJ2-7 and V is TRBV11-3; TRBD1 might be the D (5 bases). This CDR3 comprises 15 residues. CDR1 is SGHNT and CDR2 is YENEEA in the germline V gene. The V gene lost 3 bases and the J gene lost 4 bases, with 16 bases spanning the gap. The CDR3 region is CASSLDTGSGYEQYF. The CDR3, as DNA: TGTGCCAGCAGCTTGGATACAGGTAGTGGGTACGAGCAGTACTTC.

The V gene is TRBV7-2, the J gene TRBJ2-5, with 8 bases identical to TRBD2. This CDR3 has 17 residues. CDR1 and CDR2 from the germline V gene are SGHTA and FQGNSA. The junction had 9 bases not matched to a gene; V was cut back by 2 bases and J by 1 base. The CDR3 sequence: CASSLMGLAGIQETQYF. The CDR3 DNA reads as TGTGCCAGCAGCTTAATGGGCCTAGCGGGTATCCAAGAGACCCAGTACTTC.